There are a few counts of the clone carrying this TCR beta chain. Antigen specificity is unknown. In TCRdb, the reads were re-called with MiXCR into one record per CDR3 protein. The table records 640,000 or so distinct CDR3 sequences, about 30% of them present only once. This entry is derived from a study of T cell repertoires in cytomegalovirus infection. Study details: Both recently identified HLA-C-restricted and well-studied HLA-B-restricted CMV epitopes were used in the study. It can be stated that public TCR beta signatures indicated CMV infection as well as a matching HLA type. Broader study findings: Cumulative public TCR beta family frequency identified carriers of CMV plus the relevant HLA. HLA-C-restricted CMV clonotypes gave the most frequent clonotype in two of eight donors.

Germline V gene sequence: CDR1 WNHNN, CDR2 SYGVQD (reference sequence). The CDR3 extends over 14 amino acids. V was clipped by 0 bases and J by 5 bases, with 8 bases between them. Sequencing was performed on cultured PBMCs, taken from culture after CMV antigen stimulation. The chain employs TRBV10-1 and TRBJ2-4; D call uncertain. The clonotype comes from a human donor in good health (CMV status not recorded). Some clones in this sample may be carry-over from other donors' samples. Here the CDR3 reads CASSESLSQNIQYF. In DNA form, the CDR3 reads TGCGCCAGCAGTGAGTCTCTTTCCCAAAACATTCAGTACTTC.